One sample yielded the 5 T cell receptor beta chains listed below, sequenced in a study of blood T cells in healthy people across ages (dated by TCRdb to between 2015 and 2017). Library preparation was by 5' RACE. Instrument used: Illumina HiSeq 2500. A second about 6 to 11 cycle PCR used a sample-barcoded 5' primer and a J-beta primer mix. Using fastp at Q25 and MiXCR, TCRdb reprocessed the public reads and kept productive beta chains. One record per CDR3 amino acid sequence lists the most common genes and DNA. Across this sample there are approximately 770,000 distinct CDR3 sequences, with roughly 64% seen only once. Of the sample, 22% is held by the ten largest clones. Material for sequencing was blood. All receptors derive from a man aged 30 to 39 in good health.

The J gene is TRBJ1-6, the V gene TRBV6-1; no firm D call. Germline lookup yields CDR1 MNHNS and CDR2 SASEGT. Trimming took 6 bases from V and 7 from J, leaving 22 bases between them. This CDR3 is 17 amino acids long. In DNA, the CDR3 is TGTGCCAGCAGCCCCGATCCATTGGGCTCTGGAAATTCACCCCTCCACTTT. Amino acid sequence: CASSPDPLGSGNSPLHF.

The V call is TRBV27, the J call TRBJ2-1, with D possibly called TRBD1 or TRBD2 (5 bases each). The CDR3 contains 14 residues. Trimming took off 6 bases at V and 6 bases at J, with 15 bases between the two ends. Germline lookup yields CDR1 MNHEY and CDR2 SMNVEV (reference sequence). The CDR3 loop is CASSPGARFNEQFF. The CDR3, as DNA: TGTGCCAGCAGCCCCGGGGCTCGCTTCAATGAGCAGTTCTTC.

The V gene is TRBV7-2, the J gene TRBJ2-4; D possibly uses TRBD1 or TRBD2 (5 bases each). The CDR3 extends over 13 amino acids. The V gene lost 5 bases and the J gene lost 8 bases, with 13 bases spanning the gap. Germline loops: CDR1 SGHTA, CDR2 FQGNSA. Written as DNA, the CDR3 is TGTGCCAGCAGCACGAGGGGTGGGGACATTCAGTACTTC. Translated, it gives CASSTRGGDIQYF.

The rearrangement links TRBV7-2 to TRBJ2-5; the match to TRBD2 covers 7 bases. The CDR3 contains 14 residues. Germline V lookup: CDR1 SGHTA, CDR2 FQGNSA. Losses at the gene ends were 5 bases for V and 4 bases for J; bases not matched to a gene: 7. CDR3 DNA sequence: TGTGCCAGCAGCCCCGGGGAGGGAGGAGAGACCCAGTACTTC. This translates into CASSPGEGGETQYF. The entire variable domain, with the rest obtained from reference TRBV7-2 and TRBJ2-5, is as follows: GAGVSQSPSNKVTEKGKDVELRCDPISGHTALYWYRQSLGQGLEFLIYFQGNSAPDKSGLPSDRFSAERTGGSVSTLTIQRTQQEDSAVYLCASSPGEGGETQYFGPGTRLLVL.

The count of this clonotype is one. V usage is TRBV20-1 and J usage is TRBJ2-3, with D perhaps given as TRBD1 or TRBD2 (5 bases each). Per germline, CDR1 DFQATT and CDR2 SNEGSKA (reference sequence). V lost 0 bases and J 0 bases, leaving 10 bases between the germline ends. This CDR3 is built from 15 residues. CDR3 region: CSAREIGASTDTQYF. The CDR3 DNA reads as TGCAGTGCTAGAGAAATCGGGGCCAGCACAGATACGCAGTATTTT.